The sequence of this T cell receptor beta chain was determined in a study of identical twins. Study-wide findings and caveats: Excess sharing by twins proved weaker in beta out-of-frame sequences. Invariant MAIT and iNKT cells are populations that could partly confound zero-insertion analyses.

Template switching supplied a universal primer site; unique molecular identifiers were carried on the cDNA. TCRdb re-called the 5' RACE reads through MiXCR, storing one row per CDR3 protein. This sample yields approximately 600,000 distinct CDR3 sequences, of which around a tenth are seen a single time; 2.5% to 3.5% belongs to the top ten. This clonotype was found a few times. No antigen is known for it. Among all donors, each was a healthy Caucasian. This CDR3 is 14 amino acids long. CDR1 is SEHNR and CDR2 is FQNEAQ in the germline V gene (reference sequence). V was clipped by 10 bases and J by 3 bases, with 18 bases between them. In addition, the sample was reused for a study of yellow fever vaccine responses in identical twins.

The gene calls are TRBV7-9 and TRBJ1-2; a weak D match, TRBD1 (6 bases). This sequence was found in a woman aged 18-35 years in good health. Sample: PBMCs. This CDR3 reads CAIPTLGADYGYTF. CDR3 DNA: TGTGCCATCCCAACTTTGGGGGCGGACTATGGCTACACCTTC.